This TCR beta chain was found in a study of blood T cell repertoires in COVID-19. Overall study: Sources were T cells, B-cell-depleted T cells, or PBMCs; the material itself was cDNA or gDNA.

Germline CDR1 SGHRS, CDR2 YFSETQ. The length of the CDR3 is 13 residues. V was pared by 4 bases and J by 6 bases, with 3 bases of the junction left unmatched. Measured with immunoSEQ multiplex PCR; TCRdb has only the in-frame clones, and not every one. The sample has over 130,000 clones, about 87% seen once; the top ten hold under 3%. V and J are TRBV5-1 and TRBJ2-1, with TRBD2 identical over 8 bases. Sequenced material: peripheral blood. The sequence was collected from a human donor with COVID-19, enrolled during active disease. The donor label of this sample is uncertain. The CDR3 sequence is CASSVGTSNEQFF. DNA for the CDR3: TGCGCCAGCAGCGTAGGGACTAGCAATGAGCAGTTCTTC.